The following is a TCR beta chain sequence with its context. The antigen remains unidentified. Each CDR3 protein is one row after TCRdb ran MiXCR on the 5' RACE reads. Of 540,000 or so distinct CDR3 sequences in the sample, under 25% are singletons; the top ten hold 0.48%. This sample is part of a study of identical twins. Study-wide results and limits: For out-of-frame beta sequences, excess twin sharing was weaker.

Per the germline V gene, CDR1 is MNHNS and CDR2 is SASEGT. Trimming removed 8 bases from V and 6 bases from J; junction bases left unmatched: 10. This CDR3 has 14 amino acids. The same data also went into a second study, on yellow fever vaccine responses in identical twins. Per that study: A vaccine T cell response that seemed partly convergent and partly personalized was reported in twins.

The TCR was taken from a woman between 18 and 29 years old in good health. This rearrangement joins TRBV6-1 to TRBJ2-3; the match to TRBD1 covers 8 bases. The sample consisted of CD4+ T cells sorted from blood. The CDR3 nucleotides read TGTGCCAGCCAGGGGCCAGGGGGCGCGGATACGCAGTATTTT. Translation: CASQGPGGADTQYF.